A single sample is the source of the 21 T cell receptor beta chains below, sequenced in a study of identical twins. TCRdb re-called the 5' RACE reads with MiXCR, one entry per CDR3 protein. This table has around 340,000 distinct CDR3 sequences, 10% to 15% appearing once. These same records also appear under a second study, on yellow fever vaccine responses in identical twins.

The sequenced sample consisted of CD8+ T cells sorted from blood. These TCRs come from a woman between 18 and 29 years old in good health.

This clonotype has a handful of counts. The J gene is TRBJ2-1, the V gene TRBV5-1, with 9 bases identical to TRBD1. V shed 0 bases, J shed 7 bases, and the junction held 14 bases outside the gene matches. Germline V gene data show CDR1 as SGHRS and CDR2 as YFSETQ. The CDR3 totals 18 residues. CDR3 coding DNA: TGCGCCAGCAGCTTGGACCGCCGGGACAGGGCTCTTTATAATGAGCAGTTCTTC. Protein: CASSLDRRDRALYNEQFF.

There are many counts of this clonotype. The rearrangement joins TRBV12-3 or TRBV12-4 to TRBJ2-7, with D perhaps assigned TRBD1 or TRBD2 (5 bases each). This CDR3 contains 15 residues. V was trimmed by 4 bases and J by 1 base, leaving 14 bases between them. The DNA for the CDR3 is TGTGCCAGCAGTTCCGTAGGTGAGGGGTCCTACGAGCAGTACTTC. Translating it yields CASSSVGEGSYEQYF.

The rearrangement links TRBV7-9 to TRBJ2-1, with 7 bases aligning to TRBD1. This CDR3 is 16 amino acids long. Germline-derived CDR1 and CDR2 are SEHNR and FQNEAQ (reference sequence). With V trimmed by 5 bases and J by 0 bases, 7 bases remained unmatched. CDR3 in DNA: TGTGCCAGCAGCACCCGGGACAGAGACTCCTACAATGAGCAGTTCTTC. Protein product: CASSTRDRDSYNEQFF.

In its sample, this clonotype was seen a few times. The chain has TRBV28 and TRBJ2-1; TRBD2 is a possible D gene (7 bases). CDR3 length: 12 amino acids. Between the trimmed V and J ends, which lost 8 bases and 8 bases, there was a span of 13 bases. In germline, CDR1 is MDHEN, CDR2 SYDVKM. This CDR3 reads CASGGAYYEQFF. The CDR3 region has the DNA TGTGCCAGCGGGGGGGCCTATTATGAGCAGTTCTTC.

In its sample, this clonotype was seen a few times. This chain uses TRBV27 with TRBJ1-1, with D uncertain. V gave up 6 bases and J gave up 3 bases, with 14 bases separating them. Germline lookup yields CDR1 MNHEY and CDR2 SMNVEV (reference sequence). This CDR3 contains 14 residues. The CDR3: CASRLLRQDTEAFF. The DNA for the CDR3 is TGTGCCAGCAGACTCCTTCGGCAGGACACTGAAGCTTTCTTT.

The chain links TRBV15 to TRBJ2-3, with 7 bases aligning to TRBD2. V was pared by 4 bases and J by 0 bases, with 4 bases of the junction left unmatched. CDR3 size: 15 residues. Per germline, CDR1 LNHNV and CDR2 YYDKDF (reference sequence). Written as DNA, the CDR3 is TGTGCCACCAGCACTAGCGGAAAGAGCACAGATACGCAGTATTTT. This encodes CATSTSGKSTDTQYF.

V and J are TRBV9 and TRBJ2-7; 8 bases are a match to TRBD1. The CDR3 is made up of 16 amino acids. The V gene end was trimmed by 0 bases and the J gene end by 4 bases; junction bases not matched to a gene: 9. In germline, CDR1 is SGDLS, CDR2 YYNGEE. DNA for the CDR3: TGTGCCAGCAGCGTAGGAGGGACAGGCGCGGCGTACGAGCAGTACTTC. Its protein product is CASSVGGTGAAYEQYF.

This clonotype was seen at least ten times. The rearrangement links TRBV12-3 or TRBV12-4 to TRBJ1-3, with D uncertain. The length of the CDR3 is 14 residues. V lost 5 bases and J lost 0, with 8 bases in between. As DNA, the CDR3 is TGTGCCAGCAGTATCTCGAACTCTGGAAACACCATATATTTT. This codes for CASSISNSGNTIYF.

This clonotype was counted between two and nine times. CDR3 sequence (DNA): TGTGCCAGCAGCTTAAGAGGCGGGGGGCCCCCGGAAGAGACCCAGTACTTC. Its protein product is CASSLRGGGPPEETQYF. J is TRBJ2-5 and V is TRBV13; 8 bases fit TRBD2. V was pared by 2 bases and J by 3 bases, with 11 bases of the junction left unmatched. The CDR3 extends over 17 amino acids. In germline, CDR1 is PRHDT, CDR2 FYEKMQ (reference sequence).

CDR3 nucleotides: TGCAGTGCTAGATCCGACAGGGAAGAGACCCAGTACTTC. Protein product: CSARSDREETQYF. The rearrangement joins TRBV20-1 to TRBJ2-5, with 7 bases identical to TRBD1. Germline V gene lookup returns CDR1 DFQATT and CDR2 SNEGSKA (reference sequence). The CDR3 has 13 residues. V lost 2 bases, J lost 3 bases, and 3 bases stayed unmatched.

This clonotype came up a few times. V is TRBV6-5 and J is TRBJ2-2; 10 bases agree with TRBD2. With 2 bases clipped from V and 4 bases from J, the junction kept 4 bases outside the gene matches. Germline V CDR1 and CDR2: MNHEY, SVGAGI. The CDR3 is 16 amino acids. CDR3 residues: CASSYSASGSTGELFF. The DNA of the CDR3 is TGTGCCAGCAGTTACAGTGCTAGCGGGAGCACCGGGGAGCTGTTTTTT.

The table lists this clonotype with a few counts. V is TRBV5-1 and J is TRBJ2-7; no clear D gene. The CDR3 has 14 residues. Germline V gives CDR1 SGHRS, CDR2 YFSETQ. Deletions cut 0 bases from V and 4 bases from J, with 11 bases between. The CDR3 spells CASSLGVNQYEQYF. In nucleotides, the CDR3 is TGCGCCAGCAGCTTGGGGGTGAACCAATACGAGCAGTACTTC.

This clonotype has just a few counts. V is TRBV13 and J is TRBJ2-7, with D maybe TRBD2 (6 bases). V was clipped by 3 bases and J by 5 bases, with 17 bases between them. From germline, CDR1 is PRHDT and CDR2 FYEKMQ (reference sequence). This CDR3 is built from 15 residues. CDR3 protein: CASSFRRGKPNEQYF. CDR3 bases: TGTGCCAGCAGCTTTAGGCGGGGAAAACCCAACGAGCAGTACTTC.

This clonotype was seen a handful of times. The CDR3 DNA sequence: TGTGCCAGCAGCCCCCCTTATCGGAGGACTAGCGGGGGACCCGGTACAGATACGCAGTATTTT. This gives the protein CASSPPYRRTSGGPGTDTQYF. The chain links TRBV28 to TRBJ2-3; 13 bases match TRBD2. The J segment lost 3 bases and the V segment lost 6 bases, leaving 21 bases of the junction unmatched. The CDR3 is 21 residues long. Germline values: CDR1 MDHEN, CDR2 SYDVKM.

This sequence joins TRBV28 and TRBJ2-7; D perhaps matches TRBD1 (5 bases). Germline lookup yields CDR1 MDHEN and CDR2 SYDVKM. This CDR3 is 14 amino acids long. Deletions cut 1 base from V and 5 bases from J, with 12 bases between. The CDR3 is CASSLLGRAHEQYV. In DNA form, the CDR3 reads TGTGCCAGCAGTTTATTGGGCAGGGCCCACGAGCAGTACGTC.

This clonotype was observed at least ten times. The CDR3 spells CASSQTVIQPQHF. The CDR3 DNA follows: TGCGCCAGCAGCCAGACAGTCATCCAGCCCCAGCATTTT. The rearrangement links TRBV4-1 to TRBJ1-5; TRBD1 is a possible D gene (5 bases). V shed 3 bases and J shed 7 bases, with 10 bases lying between them. Per germline, CDR1 MGHRA and CDR2 YSYEKL. This CDR3 region has 13 residues.

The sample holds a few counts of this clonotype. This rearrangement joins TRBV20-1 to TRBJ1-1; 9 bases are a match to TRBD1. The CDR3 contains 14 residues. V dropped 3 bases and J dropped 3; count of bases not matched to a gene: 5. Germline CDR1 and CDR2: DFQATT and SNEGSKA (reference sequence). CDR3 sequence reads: CSARWDRDHTEAFF. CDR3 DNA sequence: TGCAGTGCTAGGTGGGACAGGGACCACACTGAAGCTTTCTTT.

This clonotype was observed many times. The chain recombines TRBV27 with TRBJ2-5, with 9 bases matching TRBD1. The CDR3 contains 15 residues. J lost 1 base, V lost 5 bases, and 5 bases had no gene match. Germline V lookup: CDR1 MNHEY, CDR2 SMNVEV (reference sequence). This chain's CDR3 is CASSKRDRAQETQYF. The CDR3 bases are TGTGCCAGCAGTAAACGGGACAGGGCCCAAGAGACCCAGTACTTC.

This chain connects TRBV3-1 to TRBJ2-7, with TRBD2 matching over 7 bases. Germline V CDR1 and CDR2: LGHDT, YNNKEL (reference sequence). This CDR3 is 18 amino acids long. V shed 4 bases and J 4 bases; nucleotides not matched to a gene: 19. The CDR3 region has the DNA TGTGCCAGCAGCCCCTTCTCTCACGGAGTTCGGCGGGGGTACGAGCAGTACTTC. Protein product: CASSPFSHGVRRGYEQYF.

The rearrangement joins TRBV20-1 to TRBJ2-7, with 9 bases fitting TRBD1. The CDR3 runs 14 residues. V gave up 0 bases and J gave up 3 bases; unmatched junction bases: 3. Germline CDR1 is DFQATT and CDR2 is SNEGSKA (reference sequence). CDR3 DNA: TGCAGTGCTAGAGAGACAGGGGGTTTCTACGAGCAGTACGTC. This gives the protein CSARETGGFYEQYV.

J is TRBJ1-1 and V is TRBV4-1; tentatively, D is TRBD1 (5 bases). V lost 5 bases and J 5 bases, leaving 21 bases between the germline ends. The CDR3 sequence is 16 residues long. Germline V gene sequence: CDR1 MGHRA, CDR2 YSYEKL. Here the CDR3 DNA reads TGCGCCAGCAGCTACGGCGTCGGGGGGGATGGGACTGAAGCTTTCTTT. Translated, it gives CASSYGVGGDGTEAFF.